These 3 T cell receptor beta chains originate from one sample sequenced in a study of TIL therapy for anti-PD-1-resistant metastatic lung cancer. This was the immunoSEQ v3 assay. Only in-frame clones appear in the TCRdb table, and some are missing; sequencing was by immunoSEQ multiplex PCR. Of about 95,000 clones listed, roughly 65% are singletons. Indicated time point: pre-treatment sample, taken before nivolumab and TIL therapy. Pleural nodules or supraclavicular lymph nodes made up most of the excised metastases sampled. This material consisted of tumor tissue, taken at baseline. The receptors were sampled from a person aged 25-85 years with non-small cell lung cancer.

This clone turned up a few times. This chain links TRBV29-1 with TRBJ2-1, with 7 bases matching TRBD1. This CDR3 contains 16 residues. J was trimmed by 0 bases and V by 7 bases; bases with no gene match: 12. Germline V CDR1 and CDR2: SQVTM, ANQGSEA. CDR3 in DNA: TGCAGCGCCAACTCCGAACAGGGGAGCTCCTACAATGAGCAGTTCTTC. Protein: CSANSEQGSSYNEQFF.

In this sample, this clone turned up once. V usage is TRBV7-8 and J usage is TRBJ2-2; D possibly uses TRBD1 or TRBD2 (5 bases each). Germline CDR1 SGHVS, CDR2 FQNEAQ. CDR3 length: 14 amino acids. V lost 2 bases to trimming and J lost 6 bases, with 10 bases between them. The CDR3 bases are TGTGCCAGCAGCTTAACATGGGACGCCGGGGAGCTGTTTTTT. Its protein product is CASSLTWDAGELFF.

As concerns this clone: Its ends do not fully match the called genes, so a read error is possible. J is TRBJ1-4 and V is TRBV20-1, with a tentative D call TRBD1 (5 bases). Germline assignment: CDR1 DFQATT and CDR2 SNEGSKA (reference sequence). The CDR3 covers 9 residues. The CDR3 nucleotides read TGCAGTGCCCCTATCGGGGCAGGTTTT. It is translated as CSAPIGAGF.